This TCR beta chain stems from a study of early T cells in non-severe SARS-CoV-2 infection. CDR1 MGHDK and CDR2 SYGVNS come from the germline V gene. The CDR3 contains 13 residues. V was trimmed by 5 bases and J by 4 bases, leaving 8 bases between them. Ten or more counts support this clonotype. The library protocol tagged individual cDNA molecules with unique molecular identifiers. MiXCR was run by TCRdb on the 5' RACE reads, yielding one entry per CDR3 protein. There are roughly 86,000 distinct CDR3 sequences in the sample; about 6% occur only once, and about 7.8% lies in the top ten. The chain combines TRBV25-1 with TRBJ2-2; no clear D. This receptor was obtained from an adult who was a healthcare worker with PCR-confirmed SARS-CoV-2 infection or an uninfected control (not recorded which). The sequenced sample consisted of whole blood. The CDR3 DNA reads as TGTGCCAGCAGTCCTATCTCCACCGGGGAGCTGTTTTTT. Protein: CASSPISTGELFF.